This entry is about one TCR beta chain. The target antigen is unknown. The CDR3 extends over 14 amino acids. Deletions cut 6 bases from V and 8 bases from J, with 16 bases between. The germline V gene has CDR1 SGHTA and CDR2 FQGNSA. Libraries were prepared by immunoSEQ multiplex PCR; TCRdb keeps only in-frame clonotypes and omits some of them. The data contain a few hundred thousand clones, just over 90% of them singletons. This specimen belongs to a study of T cell responses to AZD1222 COVID-19 vaccine. General study findings and limits: Females made up more of the donors, who were largely white British, and clonal diversity may have come out too low. At 160-218 and 743-854, vaccine-associated CD4 TCRs were dominant, and they spanned spike.

The source was peripheral blood, collected on day 0 of AZD1222 vaccination. The chain employs TRBV7-2 and TRBJ1-4, with D possibly TRBD1 on 5 matching bases. The TCR comes from an adult in good health. CDR3 in amino acids: CASRRDSGGEKLFF. Written as DNA, the CDR3 is TGTGCCAGCAGGCGGGACTCGGGAGGCGAAAAACTGTTTTTT.